This is a list of T cell receptor beta chains from one sample in a study of shared clonotypes between healthy human individuals. Sequencing was performed with immunoSEQ multiplex PCR; in TCRdb, only in-frame clones are kept and a portion is missing. The sample contains millions of clones, over 85% of which appear only once. The sequenced material came from naive CD8+ T cells sorted from blood. These receptors all come from a man younger than 30 in good health. Each CDR3 is given with its conserved first and last residue. A D gene is named only where the DNA matches it firmly. Part of the rows lack a size; the others show once, few, many or a class for expanded clones.

len: 17
j_gene: TRBJ1-3
d_gene: TRBD1
abundance: -
v_gene: TRBV4-1
CDR3nt: TGCGCCAGCAGCACACGGGACAGTAGAAGCTCTGGAAACACCATATATTTT
CDR3aa: CASSTRDSRSSGNTIYF

len: 18
j_gene: TRBJ2-7
d_gene: TRBD2
abundance: -
v_gene: TRBV11-2
CDR3nt: TGTGCCAGCAGCACCGGGACTAGCGGTCCACGGGAGGTCTACGAGCAGTACTTC
CDR3aa: CASSTGTSGPREVYEQYF

len: 14
j_gene: TRBJ1-5
d_gene: -
abundance: -
v_gene: TRBV9
CDR3nt: TGTGCCAGCAGCGTCGAGACAGAGGGGCAGCCCCAGCATTTT
CDR3aa: CASSVETEGQPQHF

len: 13
j_gene: TRBJ2-5
d_gene: -
abundance: -
v_gene: TRBV13
CDR3nt: TGTGCCAGCAGCTTAGGAGAGCAAGAGACCCAGTACTTC
CDR3aa: CASSLGEQETQYF

len: 18
j_gene: TRBJ2-1
d_gene: -
abundance: -
v_gene: TRBV4-1
CDR3nt: TGCGCCAGCAGCCAGGAACCGACAACGGCTCAAAGGGGTAATGAGCAGTTCTTC
CDR3aa: CASSQEPTTAQRGNEQFF

len: 12
j_gene: TRBJ1-5
d_gene: -
abundance: -
v_gene: TRBV2
CDR3nt: TGTGCCAGCAGCGCAGGGGAAGGGCCCCAGCATTTT
CDR3aa: CASSAGEGPQHF

len: 16
j_gene: TRBJ2-3
d_gene: -
abundance: -
v_gene: TRBV6-1
CDR3nt: TGTGCCAGCAGTGAAGGGTCAGCTAGAGGCACAGATACGCAGTATTTT
CDR3aa: CASSEGSARGTDTQYF

len: 16
j_gene: TRBJ2-5
d_gene: -
abundance: -
v_gene: TRBV27
CDR3nt: TGTGCCAGCAGTTTAACCCAGATGACCCTCCAAGAGACCCAGTACTTC
CDR3aa: CASSLTQMTLQETQYF

len: 13
j_gene: TRBJ2-5
d_gene: -
abundance: -
v_gene: TRBV4-1
CDR3nt: TGCGCCAGCAGCCAAGTTGGGGGGGAGACCCAGTACTTC
CDR3aa: CASSQVGGETQYF

len: 14
j_gene: TRBJ2-3
d_gene: -
abundance: -
v_gene: TRBV2
CDR3nt: TGTGCCAGCAGTGAGGTTGGCGGGACAGATACGCAGTATTTT
CDR3aa: CASSEVGGTDTQYF

len: 15
j_gene: TRBJ2-7
d_gene: TRBD2
abundance: -
v_gene: TRBV13
CDR3nt: TGTGCCAGCAGCTCGACTAGCGGGGTATCCTACGAGCAGTACTTC
CDR3aa: CASSSTSGVSYEQYF

len: 13
j_gene: TRBJ1-2
d_gene: -
abundance: -
v_gene: TRBV9
CDR3nt: TGTGCCAGCAGCGTAAGTGAGAACTATGGCTACACCTTC
CDR3aa: CASSVSENYGYTF

len: 15
j_gene: TRBJ2-7
d_gene: -
abundance: -
v_gene: TRBV7-9
CDR3nt: TGTGCCAGCAGCACCGGGCCTTCAGTGGACTACGAGCAGTACTTC
CDR3aa: CASSTGPSVDYEQYF

len: 15
j_gene: TRBJ2-5
d_gene: -
abundance: once
v_gene: TRBV6-5
CDR3nt: TGTGCCAGCAGTTACTCGCGGGGTTTACAAGAGACCCAGTACTTC
CDR3aa: CASSYSRGLQETQYF

len: 14
j_gene: TRBJ2-1
d_gene: -
abundance: -
v_gene: TRBV7-9
CDR3nt: TGTGCCAGCAGCTTCCCGGGCGGGTACAATGAGCAGTTCTTC
CDR3aa: CASSFPGGYNEQFF

len: 13
j_gene: TRBJ2-5
d_gene: -
abundance: -
v_gene: TRBV10-1
CDR3nt: TGCGCCAGCAGTGAGAGCGGAGAAGAGACCCAGTACTTC
CDR3aa: CASSESGEETQYF

len: 14
j_gene: TRBJ1-2
d_gene: TRBD1
abundance: once
v_gene: TRBV28
CDR3nt: TGTGCCAGCACTTATCAGGGACAGAATGTCGGCTACACCTTC
CDR3aa: CASTYQGQNVGYTF

len: 11
j_gene: TRBJ2-3
d_gene: -
abundance: -
v_gene: TRBV11-1
CDR3nt: TGTGCCAGCAGCTCCGGGGATACGCAGTATTTT
CDR3aa: CASSSGDTQYF

len: 15
j_gene: TRBJ2-2
d_gene: TRBD2
abundance: -
v_gene: TRBV7-2
CDR3nt: TGTGCCAGCAGCTTACTAGCGGGAGGGACCGGGGAGCTGTTTTTT
CDR3aa: CASSLLAGGTGELFF